Here is one TCR beta chain with its context. Its antigen is as yet unknown. Sequencing was performed with immunoSEQ multiplex PCR; in TCRdb, only in-frame clones are kept and a portion is missing. The sample contains over 100,000 clones, about 92% of which appear only once. This specimen belongs to a study of CD4+ T cells in melanoma. Study results and limitations: A reported correlation linked neoantigen-specific CD4+ T cells to CD8+, macrophage and B cell function. Diverse differentiation states were reported for melanoma neoantigen-specific CD4+ T cells.

J was trimmed by 2 bases and V by 3 bases; bases with no gene match: 2. This CDR3 region has 14 residues. Germline V gene sequence: CDR1 MDHEN, CDR2 SYDVKM. The sequence was obtained from a human donor with melanoma. The sequencing sample was made of peripheral blood. The V call is TRBV28, the J call TRBJ2-3; 7 bases are a match to TRBD1. CDR3 amino acids: CASSLGQITDTQYF. CDR3 DNA sequence: TGTGCCAGCAGTTTGGGACAGATCACAGATACGCAGTATTTT.